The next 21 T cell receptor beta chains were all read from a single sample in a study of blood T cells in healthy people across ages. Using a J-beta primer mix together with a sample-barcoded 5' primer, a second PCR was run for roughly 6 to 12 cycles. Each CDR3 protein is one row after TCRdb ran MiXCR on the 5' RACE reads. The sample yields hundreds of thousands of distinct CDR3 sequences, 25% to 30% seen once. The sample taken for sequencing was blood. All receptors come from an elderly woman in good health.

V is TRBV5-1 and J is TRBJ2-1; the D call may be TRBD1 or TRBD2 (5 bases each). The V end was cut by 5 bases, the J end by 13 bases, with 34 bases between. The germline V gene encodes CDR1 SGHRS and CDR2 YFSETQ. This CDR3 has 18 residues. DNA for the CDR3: TGCGCCAGCAGGGACCCTAACTTTGGATCTTTGGGGGTGGCCACACAGTTCTTC. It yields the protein CASRDPNFGSLGVATQFF.

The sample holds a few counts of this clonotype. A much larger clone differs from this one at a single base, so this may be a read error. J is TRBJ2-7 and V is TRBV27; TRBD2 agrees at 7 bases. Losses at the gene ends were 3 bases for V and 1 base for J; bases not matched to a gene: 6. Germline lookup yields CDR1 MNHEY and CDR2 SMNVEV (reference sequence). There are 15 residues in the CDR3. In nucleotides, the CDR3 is TGTGCCAGCAGTTTGGGGGGGTCGAGGTCCTACGAGCAGTACTTC. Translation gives CASSLGGSRSYEQYF.

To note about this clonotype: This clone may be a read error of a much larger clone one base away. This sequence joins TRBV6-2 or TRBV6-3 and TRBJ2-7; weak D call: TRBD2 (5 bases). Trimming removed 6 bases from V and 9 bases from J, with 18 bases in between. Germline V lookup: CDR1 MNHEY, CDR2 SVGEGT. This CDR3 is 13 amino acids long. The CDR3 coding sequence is TGTGCCAGCAGCCTAGAATGGTACGAGGGGCAGTACTTC. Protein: CASSLEWYEGQYF.

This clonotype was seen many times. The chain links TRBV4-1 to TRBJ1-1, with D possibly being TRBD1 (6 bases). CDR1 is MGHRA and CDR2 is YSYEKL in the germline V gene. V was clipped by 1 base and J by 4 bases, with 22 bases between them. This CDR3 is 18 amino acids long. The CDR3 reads CASSQGGLQGKFGTEAFF. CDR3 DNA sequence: TGCGCCAGCAGCCAAGGTGGCCTACAGGGCAAATTCGGCACTGAAGCTTTCTTT.

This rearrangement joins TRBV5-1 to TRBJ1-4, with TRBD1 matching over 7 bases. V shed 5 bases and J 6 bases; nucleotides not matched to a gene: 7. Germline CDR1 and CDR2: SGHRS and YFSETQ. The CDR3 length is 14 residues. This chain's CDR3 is CASSCDRVHEKLFF. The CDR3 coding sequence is TGCGCCAGCAGTTGTGACAGGGTCCATGAAAAACTGTTTTTT.

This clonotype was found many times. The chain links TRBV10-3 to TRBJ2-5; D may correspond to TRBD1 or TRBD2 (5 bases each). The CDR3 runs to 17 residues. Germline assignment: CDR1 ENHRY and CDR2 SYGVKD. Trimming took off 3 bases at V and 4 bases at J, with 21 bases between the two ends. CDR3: CAISDPMGTPSGETQYF. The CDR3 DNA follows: TGTGCCATCAGTGACCCTATGGGGACCCCGAGCGGAGAGACCCAGTACTTC.

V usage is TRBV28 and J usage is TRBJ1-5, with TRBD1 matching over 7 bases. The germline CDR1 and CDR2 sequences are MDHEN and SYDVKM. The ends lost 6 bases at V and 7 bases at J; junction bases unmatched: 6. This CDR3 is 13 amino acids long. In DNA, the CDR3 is TGTGCCAGCAGCAGGGGGGGGACCCAGCCCCAGCATTTT. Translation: CASSRGGTQPQHF.

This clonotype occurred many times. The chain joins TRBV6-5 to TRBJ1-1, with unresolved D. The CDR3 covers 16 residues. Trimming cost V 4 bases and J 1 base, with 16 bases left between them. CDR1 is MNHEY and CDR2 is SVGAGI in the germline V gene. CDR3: CASSSPQRTENTEAFF. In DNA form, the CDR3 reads TGTGCCAGCAGTTCTCCACAAAGGACGGAGAACACTGAAGCTTTCTTT.

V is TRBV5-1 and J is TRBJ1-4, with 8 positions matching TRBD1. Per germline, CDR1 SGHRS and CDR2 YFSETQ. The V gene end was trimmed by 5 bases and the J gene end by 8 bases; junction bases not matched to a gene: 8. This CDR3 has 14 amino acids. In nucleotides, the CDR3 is TGCGCCAGCAGGCCGACAGGGGAGGGAGAAAAACTGTTTTTT. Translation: CASRPTGEGEKLFF.

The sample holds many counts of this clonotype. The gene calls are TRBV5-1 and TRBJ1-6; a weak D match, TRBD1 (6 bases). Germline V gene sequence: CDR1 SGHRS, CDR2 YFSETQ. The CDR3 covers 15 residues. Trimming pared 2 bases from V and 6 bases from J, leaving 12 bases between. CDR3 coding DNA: TGCGCCAGCAGCTTACAGACAGGAGGTAATTCACCCCTCCACTTT. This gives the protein CASSLQTGGNSPLHF.

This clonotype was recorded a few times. The CDR3 DNA sequence: TGCAGTGCTCCCCCCGGGACTAGGGGAGAGACCCAGTACTTC. It is translated as CSAPPGTRGETQYF. The chain couples TRBV20-1 to TRBJ2-5; TRBD2 matches at 8 bases. The CDR3 length is 14 residues. Germline V gene sequence: CDR1 DFQATT, CDR2 SNEGSKA (reference sequence). The ends lost 5 bases at V and 4 bases at J; junction bases unmatched: 9.

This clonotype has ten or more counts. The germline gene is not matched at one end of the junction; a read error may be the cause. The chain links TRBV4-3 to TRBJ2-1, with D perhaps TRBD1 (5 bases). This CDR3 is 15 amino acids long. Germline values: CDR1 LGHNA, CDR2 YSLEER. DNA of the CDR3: TGCGCCAGCAGCCAAGATCAACAGGAGTACAGTGAGCAGTTCTTC. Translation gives CASSQDQQEYSEQFF.

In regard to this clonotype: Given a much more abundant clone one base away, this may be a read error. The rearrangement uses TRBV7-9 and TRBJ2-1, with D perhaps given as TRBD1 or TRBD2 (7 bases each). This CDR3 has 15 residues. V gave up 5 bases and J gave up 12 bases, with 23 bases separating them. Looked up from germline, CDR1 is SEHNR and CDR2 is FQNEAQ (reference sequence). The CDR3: CASSLAGGGLDGQFF. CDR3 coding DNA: TGTGCCAGCAGCCTGGCAGGGGGGGGGCTGGATGGGCAGTTCTTC.

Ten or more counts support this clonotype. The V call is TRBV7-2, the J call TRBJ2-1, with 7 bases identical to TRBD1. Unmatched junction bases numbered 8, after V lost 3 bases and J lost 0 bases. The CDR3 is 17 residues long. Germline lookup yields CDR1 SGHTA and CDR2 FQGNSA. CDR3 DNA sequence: TGTGCCAGCAGCTTGATGGGTTCAGGGGGCTCCTACAATGAGCAGTTCTTC. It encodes CASSLMGSGGSYNEQFF. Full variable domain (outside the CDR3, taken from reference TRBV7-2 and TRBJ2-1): GAGVSQSPSNKVTEKGKDVELRCDPISGHTALYWYRQSLGQGLEFLIYFQGNSAPDKSGLPSDRFSAERTGGSVSTLTIQRTQQEDSAVYLCASSLMGSGGSYNEQFFGPGTRLTVL.

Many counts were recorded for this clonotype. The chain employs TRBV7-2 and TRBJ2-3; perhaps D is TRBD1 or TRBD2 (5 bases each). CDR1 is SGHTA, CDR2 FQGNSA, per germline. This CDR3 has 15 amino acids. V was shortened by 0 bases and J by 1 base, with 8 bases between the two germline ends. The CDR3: CASSLAGRGTDTQYF. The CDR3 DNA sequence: TGTGCCAGCAGCTTAGCGGGGCGGGGCACAGATACGCAGTATTTT.

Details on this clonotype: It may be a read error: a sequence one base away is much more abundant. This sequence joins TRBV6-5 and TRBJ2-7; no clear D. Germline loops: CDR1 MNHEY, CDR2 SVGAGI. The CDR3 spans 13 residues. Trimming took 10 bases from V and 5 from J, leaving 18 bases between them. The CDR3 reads CATWRESWNEQYF. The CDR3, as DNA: TGTGCCACTTGGAGAGAATCCTGGAACGAGCAGTACTTC.

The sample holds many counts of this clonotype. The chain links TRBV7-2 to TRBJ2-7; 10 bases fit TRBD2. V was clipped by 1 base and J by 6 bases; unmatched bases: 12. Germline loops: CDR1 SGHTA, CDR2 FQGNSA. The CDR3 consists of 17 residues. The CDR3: CASSLDPSGGLIGEQYF. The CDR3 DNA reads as TGTGCCAGCAGCTTAGATCCTAGCGGGGGCCTTATAGGCGAGCAGTACTTC.

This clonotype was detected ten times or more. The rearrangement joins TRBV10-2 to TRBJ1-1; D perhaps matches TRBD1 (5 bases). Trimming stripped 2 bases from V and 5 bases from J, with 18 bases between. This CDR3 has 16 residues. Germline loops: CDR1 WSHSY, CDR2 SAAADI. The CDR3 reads CASSERSAREYTEAFF. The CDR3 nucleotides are TGCGCCAGCAGTGAGCGTTCAGCCAGGGAGTATACTGAAGCTTTCTTT.

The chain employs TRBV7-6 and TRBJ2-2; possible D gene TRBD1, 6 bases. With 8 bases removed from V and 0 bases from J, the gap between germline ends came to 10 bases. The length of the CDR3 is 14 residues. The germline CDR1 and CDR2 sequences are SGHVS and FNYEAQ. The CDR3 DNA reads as TGTGCCAGCCGGGACACAGCGAACACCGGGGAGCTGTTTTTT. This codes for CASRDTANTGELFF. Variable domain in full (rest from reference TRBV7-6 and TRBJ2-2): GAGVSQSPRYKVTKRGQDVALRCDPISGHVSLYWYRQALGQGPEFLTYFNYEAQQDKSGLPNDRFSAERPEGSISTLTIQRTEQRDSAMYRCASRDTANTGELFFGEGSRLTVL.

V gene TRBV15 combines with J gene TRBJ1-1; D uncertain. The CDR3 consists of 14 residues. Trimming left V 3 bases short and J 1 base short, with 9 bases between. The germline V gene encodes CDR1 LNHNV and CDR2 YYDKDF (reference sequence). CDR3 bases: TGTGCCACCAGCAGCAGAGTTGGGAACACTGAAGCTTTCTTT. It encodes CATSSRVGNTEAFF.

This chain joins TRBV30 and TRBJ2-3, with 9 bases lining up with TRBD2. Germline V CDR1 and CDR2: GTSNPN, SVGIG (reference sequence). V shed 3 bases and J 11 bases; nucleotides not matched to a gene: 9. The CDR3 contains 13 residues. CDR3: CAWRSSGGLQQYF. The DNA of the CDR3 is TGTGCCTGGAGGAGTAGCGGGGGCCTTCAGCAGTATTTT.